The 11 T cell receptor beta chains listed next were all sequenced from one sample in a study of T cell repertoires in cytomegalovirus infection. From the reads, TCRdb called clonotypes with MiXCR, one entry per CDR3 protein. The table has fewer than 400,000 distinct CDR3 sequences, about a sixth seen once. The sample was PBMCs. These receptor sequences come from a human donor in good health (CMV status not recorded). Some clones in this sample may be carry-over from other donors' samples.

This clonotype was seen repeatedly, ten times or more. The chain couples TRBV5-1 to TRBJ2-1, with 12 positions matching TRBD2. The CDR3 has 14 residues. The V and J ends lost 7 bases and 8 bases, in that order; junction bases with no gene match: 7. Germline assignment: CDR1 SGHRS and CDR2 YFSETQ. The DNA for the CDR3 is TGCGCCAGCCGACTAGCGGGAGTCGACGATGAGCAGTTCTTC. Its translation: CASRLAGVDDEQFF.

The sample holds many counts of this clonotype. The J gene is TRBJ2-7, the V gene TRBV7-8, with 13 bases identical to TRBD2. The CDR3 covers 17 residues. From germline, CDR1 is SGHVS and CDR2 FQNEAQ. The J segment lost 0 bases and the V segment lost 5 bases, leaving 7 bases of the junction unmatched. CDR3 in amino acids: CASSETSGRLSSYEQYF. CDR3 bases: TGTGCCAGCAGCGAGACTAGCGGGAGGCTCAGCTCCTACGAGCAGTACTTC.

Ten or more counts support this clonotype. The chain couples TRBV7-9 to TRBJ2-3, with D perhaps matching TRBD1 (5 bases). Germline V gives CDR1 SEHNR, CDR2 FQNEAQ (reference sequence). The CDR3 has 18 amino acids. Trimming stripped 4 bases from V and 0 bases from J, with 20 bases between. The CDR3 bases are TGTGCCAGCAGCTCCTGGGGCGGAGAGACAACTAGCACAGATACGCAGTATTTT. Its translation: CASSSWGGETTSTDTQYF. The full variable domain, completed using reference TRBV7-9 and TRBJ2-3, is DTGVSQNPRHKITKRGQNVTFRCDPISEHNRLYWYRQTLGQGPEFLTYFQNEAQLEKSRLLSDRFSAERPKGSFSTLEIQRTEQGDSAMYLCASSSWGGETTSTDTQYFGPGTRLTVL.

This clonotype was detected a few times. This chain connects TRBV6-5 to TRBJ1-1; D gene ambiguous. V gave up 7 bases and J gave up 1 base, with 13 bases separating them. Germline assignment: CDR1 MNHEY and CDR2 SVGAGI. This CDR3 is built from 14 residues. This CDR3 is CASTVSLGNTEAFF. Written as DNA, the CDR3 is TGTGCCAGCACTGTTTCATTGGGGAACACTGAAGCTTTCTTT.

This clonotype was seen a handful of times. The J gene is TRBJ2-7, the V gene TRBV27; the D gene is possibly TRBD2 (5 bases). The CDR3 runs to 13 residues. V lost 3 bases and J lost 4, with 10 bases in between. Per the germline V gene, CDR1 is MNHEY and CDR2 is SMNVEV (reference sequence). Written as DNA, the CDR3 is TGTGCCAGCAGTTTGACGGGGAAATACGAGCAGTACTTC. Translating gives CASSLTGKYEQYF.

A few counts support this clonotype. The chain carries TRBV12-3 or TRBV12-4 and TRBJ2-7; 9 nucleotides line up with TRBD1. This CDR3 comprises 16 residues. V shed 0 bases and J 7 bases; nucleotides not matched to a gene: 10. The chain's CDR3 is CASSLALGQGTWEQYF. The CDR3, as DNA: TGTGCCAGCAGTTTAGCGCTGGGACAGGGCACTTGGGAGCAGTACTTC.

This clonotype was detected many times. The V call is TRBV11-2, the J call TRBJ2-7; TRBD2 matches at 8 bases. J was trimmed by 3 bases and V by 7 bases; bases with no gene match: 11. This CDR3 spans 15 amino acids. Germline CDR1 reads SGHAT; CDR2 reads FQNNGV. The CDR3 sequence is CASIWGLDGDYEQYF. DNA of the CDR3: TGTGCCAGCATCTGGGGACTAGACGGGGACTACGAGCAGTACTTC.

This clonotype was counted at least ten times. The V call is TRBV28, the J call TRBJ2-3; 8 bases fit TRBD2. This CDR3 is built from 14 residues. The J segment lost 5 bases and the V segment lost 4 bases, leaving 5 bases of the junction unmatched. Germline values: CDR1 MDHEN, CDR2 SYDVKM. The CDR3 reads CASSSGGAGDTQYF. CDR3 in DNA: TGTGCCAGCAGTTCCGGGGGGGCGGGAGATACGCAGTATTTT.

This clonotype occurred a few times. The rearrangement links TRBV7-6 to TRBJ2-7; D ambiguous. The CDR3 is made up of 14 amino acids. Germline lookup yields CDR1 SGHVS and CDR2 FNYEAQ. The V end was cut by 5 bases, the J end by 3 bases, with 14 bases between. CDR3 sequence reads: CASSPAPGYYEQYF. CDR3 DNA sequence: TGTGCCAGCAGCCCAGCACCCGGATACTACGAGCAGTACTTC.

This clonotype was seen a handful of times. The J gene is TRBJ2-3, the V gene TRBV5-1; 15 bases match TRBD2. The V and J ends lost 5 bases and 2 bases, in that order; junction bases with no gene match: 9. The CDR3 spans 18 residues. Germline CDR1 is SGHRS and CDR2 is YFSETQ. CDR3 region: CASRSGLAGGDHTDTQYF. The CDR3 DNA follows: TGCGCCAGCAGGTCGGGACTAGCGGGAGGAGACCACACAGATACGCAGTATTTT.

The table lists this clonotype with many counts. The chain joins TRBV7-2 to TRBJ2-5, with 8 bases aligning to TRBD2. Germline CDR1 SGHTA, CDR2 FQGNSA. This CDR3 region has 15 residues. V was pared by 4 bases and J by 4 bases, with 8 bases of the junction left unmatched. The CDR3 nucleotides read TGTGCCAGCAGCTCCGGCGGGAGGCGGGGAGAGACCCAGTACTTC. This encodes CASSSGGRRGETQYF.